Here is one T cell receptor (beta chain) with its context. The target antigen is unknown. Germline V gene sequence: CDR1 SGHTA, CDR2 FQGNSA. The CDR3 runs 17 residues. Trimming removed 1 base from V and 2 bases from J; junction bases left unmatched: 8. The assay was immunoSEQ multiplex PCR, and TCRdb's table has in-frame clones only and misses some. The data show 100,000 to 150,000 clones, with about 90% seen just once and less than 2% held by the top ten. The data derive from a study of cytomegalovirus exposure and HLA in healthy donors. Study-wide points: The study flagged 150 to 200 TCR beta chains as cytomegalovirus-associated.

V and J are TRBV7-2 and TRBJ2-3; 8 positions agree with TRBD2. The TCR sequence derives from a woman between 18 and 29 years old in good health and CMV-seronegative. Sequenced input: PBMCs. Written as DNA, the CDR3 is TGTGCCAGCAGCTTAGAGGCCGGCGGGGGGCACACAGATACGCAGTATTTT. Translating gives CASSLEAGGGHTDTQYF.